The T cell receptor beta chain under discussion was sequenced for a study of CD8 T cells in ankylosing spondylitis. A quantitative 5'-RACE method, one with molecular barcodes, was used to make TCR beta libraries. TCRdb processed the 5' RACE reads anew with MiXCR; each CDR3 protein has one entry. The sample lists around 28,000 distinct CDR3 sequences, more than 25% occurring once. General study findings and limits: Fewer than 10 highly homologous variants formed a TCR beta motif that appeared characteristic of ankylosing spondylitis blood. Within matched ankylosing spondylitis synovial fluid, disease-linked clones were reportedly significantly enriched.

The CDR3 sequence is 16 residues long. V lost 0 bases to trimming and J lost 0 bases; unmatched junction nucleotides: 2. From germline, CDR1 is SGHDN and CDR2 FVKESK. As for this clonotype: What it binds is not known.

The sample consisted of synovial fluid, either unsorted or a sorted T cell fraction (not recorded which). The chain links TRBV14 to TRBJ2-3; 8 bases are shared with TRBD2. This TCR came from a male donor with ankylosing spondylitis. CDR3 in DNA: TGTGCCAGCAGCCAAGATAGCGGGGCTAGCACAGATACGCAGTATTTT. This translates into CASSQDSGASTDTQYF.